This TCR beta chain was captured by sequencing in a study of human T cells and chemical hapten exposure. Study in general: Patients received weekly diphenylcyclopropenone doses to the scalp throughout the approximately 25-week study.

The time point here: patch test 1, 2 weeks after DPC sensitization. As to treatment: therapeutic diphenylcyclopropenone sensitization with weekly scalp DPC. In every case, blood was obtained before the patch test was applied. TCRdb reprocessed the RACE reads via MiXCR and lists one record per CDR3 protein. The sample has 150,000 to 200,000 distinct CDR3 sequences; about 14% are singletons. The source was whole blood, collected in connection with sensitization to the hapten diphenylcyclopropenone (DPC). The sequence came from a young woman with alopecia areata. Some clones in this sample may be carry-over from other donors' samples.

The chain's CDR3 is CASSPTEVYTGELFF. CDR3 sequence (DNA): TGTGCCAGCAGTCCGACGGAGGTATATACCGGGGAGCTGTTTTTT. The chain employs TRBV7-3 and TRBJ2-2; tentative D call: TRBD2 (5 bases). V lost 6 bases and J lost 5, with 16 bases in between. The CDR3 consists of 15 residues. The V gene's germline CDR1 is SGHTA and CDR2 FQGTGA.